The clone carrying this TCR beta chain was seen more than once but under ten times. The data stem from a study of blood T cell repertoires in COVID-19. The wider study: The analysed material was cDNA or gDNA that came from T cells, B-cell-depleted T cells, or PBMCs.

Participants were aged roughly 18 to 100 years from around 24 US areas. Cohort placement rested on clinical history that participants reported themselves. Assay: immunoSEQ multiplex PCR; the TCRdb copy retains only in-frame clones and omits some. Among 170,000 or so clones listed, approximately 82% were seen once. The V and J ends lost 4 bases and 6 bases respectively, with 13 bases between them. Germline values: CDR1 GTSNPN, CDR2 SVGIG (reference sequence). CDR3 length: 13 residues. The TCR originated in a woman in her 50s who had recovered from COVID-19. Sequenced input: PBMCs or T cells enriched from blood (not recorded which). The chain is built from TRBV30 and TRBJ1-5, with D perhaps matching TRBD1 (5 bases). CDR3 DNA sequence: TGTGCCTGGACGGGAGGGGCAGGTCAGCCCCAGCATTTT. Its protein product is CAWTGGAGQPQHF.